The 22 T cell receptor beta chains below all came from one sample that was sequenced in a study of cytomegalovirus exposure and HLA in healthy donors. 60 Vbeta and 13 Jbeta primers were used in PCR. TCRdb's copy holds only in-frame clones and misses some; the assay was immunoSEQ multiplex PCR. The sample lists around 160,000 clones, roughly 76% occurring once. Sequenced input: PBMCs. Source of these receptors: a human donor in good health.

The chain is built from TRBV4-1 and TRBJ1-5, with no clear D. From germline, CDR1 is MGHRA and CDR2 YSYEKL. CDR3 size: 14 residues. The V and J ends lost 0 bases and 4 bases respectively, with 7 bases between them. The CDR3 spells CASSQDNRNQPQHF. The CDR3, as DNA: TGCGCCAGCAGCCAAGATAATCGGAATCAGCCCCAGCATTTT.

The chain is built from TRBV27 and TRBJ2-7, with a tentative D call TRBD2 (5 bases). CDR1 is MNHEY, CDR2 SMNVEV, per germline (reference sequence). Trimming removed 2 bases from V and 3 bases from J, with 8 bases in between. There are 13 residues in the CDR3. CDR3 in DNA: TGTGCCAGCAGTTTAGAGAGGGACTACGAGCAGTACTTC. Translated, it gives CASSLERDYEQYF.

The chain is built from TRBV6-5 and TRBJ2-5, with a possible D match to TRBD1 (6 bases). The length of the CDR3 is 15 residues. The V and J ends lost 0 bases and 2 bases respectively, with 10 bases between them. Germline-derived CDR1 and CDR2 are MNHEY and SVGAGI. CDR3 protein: CASSYSQRGQETQYF. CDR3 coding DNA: TGTGCCAGCAGTTACTCCCAGAGGGGGCAAGAGACCCAGTACTTC.

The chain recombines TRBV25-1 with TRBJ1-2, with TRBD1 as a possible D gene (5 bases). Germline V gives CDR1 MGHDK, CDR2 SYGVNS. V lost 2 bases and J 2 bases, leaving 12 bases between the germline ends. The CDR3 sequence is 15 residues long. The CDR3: CASSEPGQVNYGYTF. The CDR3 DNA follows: TGTGCCAGCAGTGAACCTGGACAAGTAAACTATGGCTACACCTTC.

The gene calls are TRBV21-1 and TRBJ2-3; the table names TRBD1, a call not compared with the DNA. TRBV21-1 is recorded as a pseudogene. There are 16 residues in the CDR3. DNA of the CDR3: TGTGCCAGCAGCACCGGGACAGGACCTAGCACAGATACGCAGTATTTT. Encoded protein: CASSTGTGPSTDTQYF.

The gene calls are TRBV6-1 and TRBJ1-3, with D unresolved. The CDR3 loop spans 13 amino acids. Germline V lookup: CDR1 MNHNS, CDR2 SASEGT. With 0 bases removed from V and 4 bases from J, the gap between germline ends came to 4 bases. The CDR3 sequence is CASSEAAGNTIYF. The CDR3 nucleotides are TGTGCCAGCAGTGAAGCAGCCGGAAACACCATATATTTT.

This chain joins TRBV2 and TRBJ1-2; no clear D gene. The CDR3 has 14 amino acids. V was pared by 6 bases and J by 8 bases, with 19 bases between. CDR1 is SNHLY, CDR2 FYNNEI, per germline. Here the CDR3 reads CASSDDLQSGGYTF. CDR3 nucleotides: TGTGCCAGCAGCGACGATCTACAGTCTGGCGGCTACACCTTC.

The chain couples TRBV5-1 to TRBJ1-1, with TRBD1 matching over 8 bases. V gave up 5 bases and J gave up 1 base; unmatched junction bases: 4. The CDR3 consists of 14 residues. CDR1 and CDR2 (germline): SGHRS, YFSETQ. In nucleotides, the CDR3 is TGCGCCAGCAGGTCGGACAGGGAGAACACTGAAGCTTTCTTT. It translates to CASRSDRENTEAFF.

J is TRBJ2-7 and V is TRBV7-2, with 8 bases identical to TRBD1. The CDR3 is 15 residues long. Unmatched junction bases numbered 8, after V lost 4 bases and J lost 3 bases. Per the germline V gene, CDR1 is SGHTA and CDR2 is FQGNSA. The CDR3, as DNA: TGTGCCAGCAGCTCCGTGGGACAGGAGCTCTACGAGCAGTACTTC. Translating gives CASSSVGQELYEQYF.

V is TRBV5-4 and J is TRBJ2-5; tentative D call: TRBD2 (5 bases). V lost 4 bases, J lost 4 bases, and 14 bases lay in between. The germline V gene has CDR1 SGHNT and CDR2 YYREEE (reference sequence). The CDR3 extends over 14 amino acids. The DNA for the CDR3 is TGTGCCAGCAGCCGAAGTGAGAGGGTAGAGACCCAGTACTTC. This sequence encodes CASSRSERVETQYF. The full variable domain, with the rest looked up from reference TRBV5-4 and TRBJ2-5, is ETGVTQSPTHLIKTRGQQVTLRCSSQSGHNTVSWYQQALGQGPQFIFQYYREEENGRGNFPPRFSGLQFPNYSSELNVNALELDDSALYLCASSRSERVETQYFGPGTRLLVL.

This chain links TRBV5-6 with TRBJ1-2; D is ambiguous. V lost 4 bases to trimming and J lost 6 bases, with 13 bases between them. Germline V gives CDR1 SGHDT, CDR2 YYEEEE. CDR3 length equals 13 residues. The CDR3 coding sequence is TGTGCCAGCAGCCCACATAGCGGTGATGGCTACACCTTC. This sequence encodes CASSPHSGDGYTF.

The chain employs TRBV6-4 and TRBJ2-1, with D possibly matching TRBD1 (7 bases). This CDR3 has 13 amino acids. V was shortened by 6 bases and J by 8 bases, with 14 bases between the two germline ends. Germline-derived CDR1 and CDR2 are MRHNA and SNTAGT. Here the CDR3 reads CASSRGDTYEQFF. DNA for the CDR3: TGTGCCAGCAGCAGGGGGGATACATATGAGCAGTTCTTC.

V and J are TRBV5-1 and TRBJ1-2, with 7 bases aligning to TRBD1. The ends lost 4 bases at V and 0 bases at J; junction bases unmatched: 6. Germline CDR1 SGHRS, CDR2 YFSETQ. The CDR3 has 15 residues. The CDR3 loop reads CASSIPGTANYGYTF. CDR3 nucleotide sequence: TGCGCCAGCAGCATCCCCGGGACAGCTAACTATGGCTACACCTTC. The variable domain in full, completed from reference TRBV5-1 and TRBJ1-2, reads KAGVTQTPRYLIKTRGQQVTLSCSPISGHRSVSWYQQTPGQGLQFLFEYFSETQRNKGNFPGRFSGRQFSNSRSEMNVSTLELGDSALYLCASSIPGTANYGYTFGSGTRLTVV.

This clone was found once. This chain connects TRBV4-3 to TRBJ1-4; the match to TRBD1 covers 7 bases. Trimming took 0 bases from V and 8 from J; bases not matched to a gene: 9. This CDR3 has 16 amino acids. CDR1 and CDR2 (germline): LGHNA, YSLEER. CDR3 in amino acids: CASSQEFASGGEKLFF. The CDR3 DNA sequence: TGCGCCAGCAGCCAAGAATTCGCGTCAGGGGGAGAAAAACTGTTTTTT.

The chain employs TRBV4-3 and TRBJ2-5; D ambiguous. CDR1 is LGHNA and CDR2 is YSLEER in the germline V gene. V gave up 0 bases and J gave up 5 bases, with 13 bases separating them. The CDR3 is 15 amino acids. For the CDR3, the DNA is TGCGCCAGCAGCCAAGATATTGTCCGGCGGGAGACCCAGTACTTC. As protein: CASSQDIVRRETQYF.

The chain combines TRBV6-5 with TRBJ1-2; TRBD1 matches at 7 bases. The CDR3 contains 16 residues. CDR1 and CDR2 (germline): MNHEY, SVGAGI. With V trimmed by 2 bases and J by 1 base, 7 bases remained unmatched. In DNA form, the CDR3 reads TGTGCCAGCAGTTACCGAGGGACAGACTTTAACTATGGCTACACCTTC. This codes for CASSYRGTDFNYGYTF.

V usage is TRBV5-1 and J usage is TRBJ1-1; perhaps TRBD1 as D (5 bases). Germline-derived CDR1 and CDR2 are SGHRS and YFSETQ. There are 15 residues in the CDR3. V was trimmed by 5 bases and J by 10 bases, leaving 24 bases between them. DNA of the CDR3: TGCGCCAGCAGTCGCGGGGGGACGGTTGAGCGTGGAGCTTTCTTT. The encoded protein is CASSRGGTVERGAFF.

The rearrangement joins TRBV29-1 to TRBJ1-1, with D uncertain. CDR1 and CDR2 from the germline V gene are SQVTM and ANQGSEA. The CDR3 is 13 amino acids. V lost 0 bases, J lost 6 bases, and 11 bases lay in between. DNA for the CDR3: TGCAGCGTTGAAGAAATGTATGGGCCTGAAGCTTTCTTT. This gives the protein CSVEEMYGPEAFF.

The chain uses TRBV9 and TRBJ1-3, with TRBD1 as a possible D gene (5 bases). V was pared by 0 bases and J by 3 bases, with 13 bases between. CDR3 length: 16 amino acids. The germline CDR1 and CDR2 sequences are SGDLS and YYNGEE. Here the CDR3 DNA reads TGTGCCAGCAGCGTAGGGTTAGCGGGGGTTGGAAACACCATATATTTT. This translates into CASSVGLAGVGNTIYF.

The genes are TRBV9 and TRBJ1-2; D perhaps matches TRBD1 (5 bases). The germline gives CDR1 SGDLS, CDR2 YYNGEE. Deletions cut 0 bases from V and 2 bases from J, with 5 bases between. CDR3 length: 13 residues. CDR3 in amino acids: CASSVGQNYGYTF. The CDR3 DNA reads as TGTGCCAGCAGCGTAGGACAGAACTATGGCTACACCTTC.

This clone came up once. Here the CDR3 reads CASSAAKQGSYEQYF. The DNA of the CDR3 is TGCGCCAGCAGCGCCGCCAAACAGGGCTCCTACGAGCAGTACTTC. The chain has TRBV5-1 and TRBJ2-7; TRBD1 is a possible D gene (6 bases). The CDR3 totals 15 residues. The germline V gene has CDR1 SGHRS and CDR2 YFSETQ. V was pared by 4 bases and J by 0 bases, with 14 bases between.

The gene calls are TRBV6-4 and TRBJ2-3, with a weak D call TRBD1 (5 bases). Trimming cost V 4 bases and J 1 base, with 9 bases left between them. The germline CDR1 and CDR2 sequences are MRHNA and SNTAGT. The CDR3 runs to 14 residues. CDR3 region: CASSVETGTDTQYF. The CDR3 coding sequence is TGTGCCAGCAGTGTGGAGACAGGCACAGATACGCAGTATTTT.